These T cell receptor beta chains were read from a single sample in a study of T cell repertoires in cytomegalovirus infection. TCRdb re-called the reads through MiXCR, storing one row per CDR3 protein. The sample has some 800,000 distinct CDR3 sequences; 30% to 35% are singletons. Their cognate antigens are unknown. The input for sequencing was cultured CD8+ T cells from PBMCs, taken from culture after CMV antigen stimulation. The receptors here all came from a human donor in good health (CMV status not recorded). Some clones in this sample may be carry-over from other donors' samples. Both conserved end residues are part of each CDR3. D genes are given only for firm matches. Size tells how often a clone was seen (once, few, many) or the class of an expanded clone, and some rows leave it out.

once	.	TRBJ2-7	TRBV6-5	CASSLLTSGNEQYF	TGTGCCAGCAGTTTACTCACCTCAGGGAACGAGCAGTACTTC
few	TRBD1	TRBJ1-2	TRBV7-9	CASSLTGGGMRDGYTF	TGTGCCAGCAGCTTGACAGGGGGCGGTATGAGAGATGGCTACACCTTC
many	TRBD2	TRBJ2-3	TRBV7-2	CASSLAGRLAGGALIGTDTQYF	TGTGCCAGCAGCTTAGCTGGGAGACTAGCGGGGGGGGCGCTGATAGGCACAGATACGCAGTATTTT
few	.	TRBJ2-6	TRBV20-1	CSARVLRQSYSGANVLTF	TGCAGTGCTAGAGTATTAAGACAGAGTTACTCTGGGGCCAACGTCCTGACTTTC
.	.	TRBJ2-1	TRBV7-6	CASSPLLVAYNEQFF	TGTGCCAGCAGCCCGCTGCTTGTGGCCTACAATGAGCAGTTCTTC
many	TRBD1	TRBJ2-1	TRBV7-2	CASSLVWADRGLYNEQFF	TGTGCCAGCAGCTTAGTGTGGGCGGACAGGGGCCTCTACAATGAGCAGTTCTTC
few	TRBD1	TRBJ2-5	TRBV5-6	CASSYTGTAPRETQYF	TGTGCCAGCAGCTATACAGGGACAGCCCCGAGGGAGACCCAGTACTTC
.	TRBD1	TRBJ2-1	TRBV5-6	CASSLGQGIFNKQFF	TGTGCCAGCAGCCTAGGACAGGGTATTTTTAATAAGCAGTTCTTC
many	TRBD2	TRBJ2-5	TRBV6-1	CASKERRGGSWETQYF	TGTGCCAGCAAGGAGAGGCGGGGGGGATCGTGGGAGACCCAGTACTTC
many	.	TRBJ2-3	TRBV7-9	CASSLAPDTQYF	TGTGCCAGCAGCTTAGCGCCAGATACGCAGTATTTT
few	.	TRBJ1-3	TRBV14	CASSQDRPRGGGNTIYF	TGTGCCAGCAGCCAAGATCGGCCCCGGGGGGGCGGAAACACCATATATTTT
.	.	TRBJ1-5	TRBV7-6	CASSLERGDPQHF	TGTGCCAGCAGCTTAGAACGTGGAGATCCCCAGCATTTT
.	.	TRBJ2-2	TRBV12-3/TRBV12-4	CASNGERSNTGELFF	TGTGCCAGCAATGGGGAACGGAGCAACACCGGGGAGCTGTTTTTT
few	.	TRBJ2-5	TRBV4-1	CASTPGTSETQYF	TGCGCCAGCACCCCTGGGACGTCGGAGACCCAGTACTTC
.	.	TRBJ1-5	TRBV27	CASSSADLSNQPQHF	TGTGCCAGCAGTTCCGCGGACCTTAGCAATCAGCCCCAGCATTTT
few	TRBD1	TRBJ1-1	TRBV7-9	CASSSADRGNTEAFF	TGTGCCAGCAGCTCCGCGGACAGGGGGAACACTGAAGCTTTCTTT
once	.	TRBJ2-1	TRBV5-4	CAGSLGRQYNEQFF	TGTGCCGGCAGCTTGGGGAGACAGTACAATGAGCAGTTCTTC
.	.	TRBJ2-1	TRBV7-2	CASSTRVVQFF	TGTGCCAGCAGCACCAGGGTTGTGCAGTTCTTC
few	TRBD1	TRBJ2-3	TRBV5-5	CASSMDRVSTDTQYF	TGTGCCAGCAGCATGGACAGGGTTTCAACAGATACGCAGTATTTT
.	.	TRBJ2-3	TRBV6-4	CASSPRGLYTDTQYF	TGTGCCAGCAGTCCACGGGGACTCTACACAGATACGCAGTATTTT
.	TRBD1	TRBJ1-2	TRBV28	CASSMTGTGYYGYTF	TGTGCCAGCAGTATGACCGGGACAGGGTACTATGGCTACACCTTC
few	.	TRBJ1-1	TRBV7-4	CASKLNTEAFF	TGTGCCAGCAAATTAAACACTGAAGCTTTCTTT
once	.	TRBJ1-5	TRBV19	CASSITGWGTQPQHF	TGTGCCAGTAGTATAACGGGTTGGGGAACTCAGCCCCAGCATTTT
few	.	TRBJ2-5	TRBV2	CASSEGRARETQYF	TGTGCCAGCAGTGAGGGCAGGGCGCGAGAGACCCAGTACTTC
.	.	TRBJ1-4	TRBV5-6	CASSGDGPITTNEKLFF	TGTGCCAGCAGCGGCGATGGCCCCATTACAACTAATGAAAAACTGTTTTTT
.	.	TRBJ1-6	TRBV20-1	CSARDHKSTGVIYNSPLHF	TGCAGTGCTAGAGATCATAAATCGACAGGAGTCATCTATAATTCACCCCTCCACTTT
.	.	TRBJ2-5	TRBV10-2	CASAEWELETQYF	TGCGCCAGCGCCGAATGGGAGCTTGAGACCCAGTACTTC
.	.	TRBJ1-1	TRBV12-3/TRBV12-4	CASRRRVRNTEAFF	TGTGCCAGCAGACGCAGGGTGAGGAACACTGAAGCTTTCTTT
.	TRBD1	TRBJ1-5	TRBV7-9	CASSPTTGRNQPQHF	TGTGCCAGCAGCCCCACGACAGGGCGCAATCAGCCCCAGCATTTT
.	TRBD2	TRBJ2-7	TRBV29-1	CSVESGTASYEQYF	TGCAGCGTTGAAAGCGGGACTGCTTCCTACGAGCAGTACTTC
few	.	TRBJ2-2	TRBV7-6	CASSFDQTDTGELFF	TGTGCCAGCAGCTTCGACCAGACAGACACCGGGGAGCTGTTTTTT
few	TRBD1	TRBJ2-1	TRBV7-9	CASSVTGVCLF	TGTGCCAGCAGCGTAACAGGGGTATGTCTCTTC
many	.	TRBJ2-2	TRBV12-5	CASGSETPGELFF	TGTGCTAGTGGTTCGGAGACACCCGGGGAGCTGTTTTTT
.	TRBD1	TRBJ2-1	TRBV28	CASWNRDRGYEQFF	TGTGCCAGCTGGAACCGGGACAGGGGATATGAGCAGTTCTTC
many	.	TRBJ2-1	TRBV6-1	CASSEAWVSDQPDEQFF	TGTGCCAGCAGTGAAGCGTGGGTGTCCGATCAACCTGATGAGCAGTTCTTC
few	.	TRBJ1-1	TRBV12-3/TRBV12-4	CASTRVGFGDTEAFF	TGTGCCAGCACTAGGGTCGGCTTCGGTGACACTGAAGCTTTCTTT
few	.	TRBJ2-4	TRBV19	CASSKEGFIAKNIQYF	TGTGCCAGTAGTAAGGAGGGATTTATAGCCAAAAACATTCAGTACTTC
many	.	TRBJ1-2	TRBV27	CASSPGGAGYGYTF	TGTGCCAGCAGCCCTGGAGGGGCCGGCTATGGCTACACCTTC
once	TRBD1	TRBJ1-2	TRBV4-3	CASSQDRDSRTKGVYTF	TGCGCCAGCAGCCAAGACCGGGACAGCCGAACTAAGGGAGTCTACACCTTC
.	TRBD1	TRBJ1-1	TRBV24-1	CATSDPRTGNTEAFF	TGTGCCACCAGTGACCCAAGGACAGGGAACACTGAAGCTTTCTTT
.	TRBD2	TRBJ2-3	TRBV6-5	CASRKFGSGAADTQYF	TGTGCCAGCAGGAAATTTGGGAGCGGGGCTGCAGATACGCAGTATTTT
few	.	TRBJ1-2	TRBV2	CASDGGRGYTF	TGTGCCAGCGATGGAGGGAGGGGCTACACCTTC
.	.	TRBJ2-7	TRBV19	CASSAGQPYEQYF	TGTGCCAGTAGTGCCGGACAGCCCTACGAGCAGTACTTC
few	.	TRBJ1-2	TRBV6-2/TRBV6-3	CASSRGDRLLGYTF	TGTGCCAGCAGTAGGGGAGACCGCCTTCTTGGCTACACCTTC
few	.	TRBJ1-2	TRBV12-3/TRBV12-4	CASYQRAAKGGYTF	TGTGCCAGCTACCAAAGGGCAGCTAAGGGAGGCTACACCTTC
.	.	TRBJ1-3	TRBV15	CATSRDRALPQYSGNTIYF	TGTGCCACCAGCAGAGATCGGGCCTTACCTCAATACTCTGGAAACACCATATATTTT
.	TRBD2	TRBJ2-3	TRBV20-1	CSAEGQQRGGTQYF	TGCAGTGCTGAGGGACAACAGCGGGGGGGTACGCAGTATTTT
.	TRBD1	TRBJ1-1	TRBV5-1	CASSFFLDRPDTEAFF	TGCGCCAGCAGCTTTTTTCTGGACAGGCCAGACACTGAAGCTTTCTTT
.	.	TRBJ1-1	TRBV9	CASSTPPGKITEAFF	TGTGCCAGCAGCACGCCCCCAGGGAAAATTACTGAAGCTTTCTTT
many	.	TRBJ2-1	TRBV7-8	CASSPPVGGYNEQFF	TGTGCCAGCAGCCCCCCCGTGGGGGGATACAATGAGCAGTTCTTC
.	TRBD2	TRBJ2-3	TRBV12-3/TRBV12-4	CTSSGSSGGHTQYF	TGTACCAGCAGCGGGTCTAGCGGGGGACATACGCAGTATTTT
.	TRBD1	TRBJ1-1	TRBV19	CATKTGAEAFF	TGTGCCACCAAGACAGGGGCGGAAGCTTTCTTT
few	TRBD1	TRBJ1-1	TRBV7-6	CASSLGMTGATEAFF	TGTGCCAGCAGCTTAGGTATGACAGGGGCGACTGAAGCTTTCTTT
.	.	TRBJ1-4	TRBV15	CATSGNRATNEKLFF	TGTGCCACCAGCGGAAACAGAGCAACTAATGAAAAACTGTTTTTT
.	.	TRBJ1-4	TRBV11-2	CASSRSGGEKLFF	TGTGCCAGCAGCAGGAGTGGTGGCGAAAAACTGTTTTTT
.	.	TRBJ1-1	TRBV7-9	CASSLHSLRVLNTEAFF	TGTGCCAGCAGCTTACACAGCCTTCGCGTTTTGAACACTGAAGCTTTCTTT
many	.	TRBJ2-1	TRBV7-2	CASSYPSDEQFF	TGTGCCAGCAGCTACCCTAGCGATGAGCAGTTCTTC